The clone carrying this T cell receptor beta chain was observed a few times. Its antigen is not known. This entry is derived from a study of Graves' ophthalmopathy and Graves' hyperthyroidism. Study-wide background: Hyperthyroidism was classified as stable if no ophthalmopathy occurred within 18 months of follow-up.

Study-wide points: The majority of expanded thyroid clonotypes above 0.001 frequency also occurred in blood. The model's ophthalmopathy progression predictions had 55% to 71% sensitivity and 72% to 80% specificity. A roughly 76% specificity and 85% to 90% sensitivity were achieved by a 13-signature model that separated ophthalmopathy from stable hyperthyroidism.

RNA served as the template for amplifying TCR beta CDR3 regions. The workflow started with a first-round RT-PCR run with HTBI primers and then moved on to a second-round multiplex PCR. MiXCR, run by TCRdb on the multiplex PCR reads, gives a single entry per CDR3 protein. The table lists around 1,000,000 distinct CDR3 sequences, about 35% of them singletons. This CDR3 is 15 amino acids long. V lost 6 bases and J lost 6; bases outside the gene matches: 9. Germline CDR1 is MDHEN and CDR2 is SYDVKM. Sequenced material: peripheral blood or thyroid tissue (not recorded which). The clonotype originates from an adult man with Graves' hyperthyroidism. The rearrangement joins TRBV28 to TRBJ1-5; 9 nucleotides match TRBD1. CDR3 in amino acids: CASRYPGQGGQPQHF. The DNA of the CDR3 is TGTGCCAGCAGGTACCCGGGACAGGGTGGTCAGCCCCAGCATTTT.